The clone carrying this T cell receptor (beta chain) was recorded a few times. Its target is unknown. Together with a sample-barcoded 5' primer, a J-beta primer mix was included in a second PCR lasting about 7 to 11 cycles. TCRdb redid the calling of the 5' RACE reads with MiXCR, one entry per CDR3 protein. The sample records 700,000 to 950,000 distinct CDR3 sequences, 43% being singletons. The sample comes from a study of blood T cells in healthy people across ages. General study points: Naive T cell percentage showed a strong correlation with the diversity of TCR beta.

Each donor supplied roughly 9.1 milliliters of peripheral blood. Isolation per sample recovered at least 7 million PBMCs. The V gene lost 5 bases and the J gene lost 2 bases, with 13 bases spanning the gap. The CDR3 has 14 amino acids. Sequenced sample: blood. The chain employs TRBV12-3 or TRBV12-4 and TRBJ2-7; D possibly corresponds to TRBD1 (7 bases). The receptor comes from a woman aged 55-70 years in good health. The CDR3 bases are TGTGCCAGCAGTCTAGACAGGGAGGCCTACGAGCAGTACTTC. Translation: CASSLDREAYEQYF.